This T cell receptor beta chain was recovered during a study of response to subunit inactivated influenza vaccine. As to this clonotype: Antigen: not known.

Each CDR3 protein gets one entry after TCRdb re-called the RT-PCR reads with MiXCR. The table lists over 800,000 distinct CDR3 sequences, 20% to 25% of them singletons. Overall study results and limits: Each seasonal influenza vaccination recruits few new T cells, the authors suggested.

The sequencing used PBMCs from blood, collected about 5 days after vaccination. The TCR originated in a man aged 50-60 years who received an inactivated influenza vaccine.

The CDR3 region has the DNA TGTACCATCAGTTTAGAGGCCGGAGGGACTAGCGGCACAGATACGCAGTATTTT. Protein sequence: CTISLEAGGTSGTDTQYF. The rearrangement links TRBV12-3 or TRBV12-4 to TRBJ2-3; the match to TRBD2 covers 10 bases. The CDR3 contains 18 residues.